This TCR beta chain was sequenced in a study of cytomegalovirus exposure and HLA in healthy donors. Germline CDR1 is ENHRY and CDR2 is SYGVKD. The CDR3 totals 14 residues. V lost 4 bases to trimming and J lost 10 bases, with 17 bases between them. Sequencing was performed with immunoSEQ multiplex PCR; in TCRdb, only in-frame clones are kept and a portion is missing. The data show approximately 300,000 clones, approximately 90% seen once. Sequencing was carried out using PBMCs. The receptor was derived from a woman aged 30 to 39 in good health and CMV-seropositive. The V call is TRBV10-3, the J call TRBJ2-1; a possible D gene is TRBD2 (5 bases). This CDR3 is CAISGSGIGSEQFF. The CDR3, as DNA: TGTGCCATCAGTGGTTCCGGGATCGGATCGGAGCAGTTCTTC.